The next 19 T cell receptor beta chains were all read from a single sample in a study of T cell responses to AZD1222 COVID-19 vaccine. The repertoire was sequenced with immunoSEQ multiplex PCR; TCRdb's copy has only in-frame clones and lacks some. This table holds 80,000 or so clones, 60% to 85% found once. Sequenced material: peripheral blood, taken 28 days after the second dose of the MenACWY control vaccine. The receptors shown here come from an adult who received the MenACWY meningococcal vaccine as a control.

The J gene is TRBJ2-3, the V gene TRBV7-6, with no clear D. Germline V lookup: CDR1 SGHVS, CDR2 FNYEAQ. The ends were cut back, 5 bases at V and 4 bases at J, with 22 bases in the middle. This CDR3 is built from 17 residues. This CDR3 reads CASSQDLMGVGPDTQYF. The CDR3 DNA is TGTGCCAGCAGCCAGGACCTTATGGGCGTCGGGCCAGATACGCAGTATTTT.

Remarks on this clone: This same CDR3 is encoded by further DNA sequences in the sample. The chain uses TRBV27 and TRBJ1-1, with a possible D match to TRBD1 (5 bases). Germline CDR1 is MNHEY and CDR2 is SMNVEV (reference sequence). V dropped 2 bases and J dropped 4 bases, with 11 bases sitting between them. The CDR3 runs 14 residues. CDR3 coding DNA: TGTGCCAGCAGTTTAGGGGGGAGGGGCACTGAAGCTTTCTTT. This codes for CASSLGGRGTEAFF.

The gene calls are TRBV5-5 and TRBJ2-7, with D uncertain. This CDR3 has 14 residues. Trimming cost V 0 bases and J 3 bases, with 10 bases left between them. The germline V gene has CDR1 SGHKS and CDR2 YYEKEE (reference sequence). For the CDR3, the DNA is TGTGCCAGCAGCTTGGCCCTGGCGGACTACGAGCAGTACTTC. Translating it yields CASSLALADYEQYF.

The chain combines TRBV2 with TRBJ2-3, with 7 bases aligning to TRBD2. Germline V gene data show CDR1 as SNHLY and CDR2 as FYNNEI. This CDR3 spans 14 amino acids. With 4 bases clipped from V and 6 bases from J, the junction kept 7 bases outside the gene matches. CDR3 coding DNA: TGTGCCAGCAGTGTTAGTACTAGCGCGGATACGCAGTATTTT. It yields the protein CASSVSTSADTQYF.

The V call is TRBV27, the J call TRBJ2-5; D is ambiguous. V lost 4 bases and J 0 bases, leaving 6 bases between the germline ends. The CDR3 is 13 residues long. Germline assignment: CDR1 MNHEY and CDR2 SMNVEV (reference sequence). The CDR3 DNA follows: TGTGCCAGCAGTTCGATTAACCAAGAGACCCAGTACTTC. Amino acids: CASSSINQETQYF.

V usage is TRBV28 and J usage is TRBJ2-1; TRBD1 agrees at 7 bases. The CDR3 length is 12 residues. The V and J ends lost 4 bases and 6 bases, in that order; junction bases with no gene match: 0. Looked up from germline, CDR1 is MDHEN and CDR2 is SYDVKM. CDR3 protein: CASSSGGNEQFF. The CDR3, as DNA: TGTGCCAGCAGTTCAGGGGGCAATGAGCAGTTCTTC.

This chain uses TRBV5-4 with TRBJ1-1; TRBD1 might be the D (5 bases). Germline assignment: CDR1 SGHNT and CDR2 YYREEE (reference sequence). V was trimmed by 1 base and J by 3 bases, leaving 7 bases between them. This CDR3 is built from 13 residues. The CDR3 DNA is TGTGCCAGCAGCTTGCAGGGTTACACTGAAGCTTTCTTT. It encodes CASSLQGYTEAFF.

The CDR3 DNA is TGCGCCAGCAAGCCGGCTGGAGGGGGGGCCCAGGAGACCCAGTACTTC. This sequence encodes CASKPAGGGAQETQYF. The rearrangement links TRBV5-1 to TRBJ2-5; D is possibly TRBD2 (7 bases). The germline gives CDR1 SGHRS, CDR2 YFSETQ. CDR3 length equals 16 residues. Trimming cost V 6 bases and J 5 bases, with 23 bases left between them.

In its sample, this clone was seen once. The V and J genes are TRBV9 and TRBJ1-1, with D perhaps TRBD1 (5 bases). The ends were cut back, 4 bases at V and 5 bases at J, with 15 bases in the middle. The length of the CDR3 is 14 residues. CDR1 SGDLS and CDR2 YYNGEE come from the germline V gene. CDR3 sequence: CASSRVGGDTEAFF. The CDR3, as DNA: TGTGCCAGCAGCCGCGTGGGGGGAGATACTGAAGCTTTCTTT. The whole variable domain, remainder taken from reference TRBV9 and TRBJ1-1, is DSGVTQTPKHLITATGQRVTLRCSPRSGDLSVYWYQQSLDQGLQFLIQYYNGEERAKGNILERFSAQQFPDLHSELNLSSLELGDSALYFCASSRVGGDTEAFFGQGTRLTVV.

This sequence joins TRBV28 and TRBJ1-1; D is uncertain. The germline CDR1 and CDR2 sequences are MDHEN and SYDVKM. Trimming cost V 5 bases and J 1 base, with 17 bases left between them. This CDR3 has 16 amino acids. In DNA form, the CDR3 reads TGTGCCAGCAGTCTCTTAATACGGGTCTCGAACACTGAAGCTTTCTTT. It specifies CASSLLIRVSNTEAFF.

In its sample, this clone was seen a few times. This chain joins TRBV10-3 and TRBJ2-1; D gene unclear. V was pared by 6 bases and J by 0 bases, with 12 bases between. CDR1 is ENHRY, CDR2 SYGVKD, per germline. The CDR3 spans 15 residues. The CDR3 DNA sequence: TGTGCCATCAGCTCTGACCCAGCCTCCTACAATGAGCAGTTCTTC. Residues: CAISSDPASYNEQFF.

This clone has only one observation. This chain connects TRBV5-1 to TRBJ2-1; D could derive from TRBD1 or TRBD2 (5 bases each). Germline lookup yields CDR1 SGHRS and CDR2 YFSETQ. The CDR3 consists of 15 residues. Trimming removed 3 bases from V and 4 bases from J, with 14 bases in between. CDR3 nucleotide sequence: TGCGCCAGCAGCTCCCGGTGGGGGAGTTACAATGAGCAGTTCTTC. Its protein product is CASSSRWGSYNEQFF.

The genes are TRBV28 and TRBJ2-4; D might be TRBD1 or TRBD2, each matching 5 bases. Germline CDR1 reads MDHEN; CDR2 reads SYDVKM. There are 13 residues in the CDR3. With 6 bases removed from V and 9 bases from J, the gap between germline ends came to 15 bases. The CDR3 reads CASSPPRDRIQYF. Written as DNA, the CDR3 is TGTGCCAGCAGCCCCCCCCGGGACCGCATTCAGTACTTC.

This chain links TRBV10-3 with TRBJ2-7; D gene ambiguous. Germline CDR1 is ENHRY and CDR2 is SYGVKD. The CDR3 runs to 12 residues. Trimming cost V 6 bases and J 3 bases, with 9 bases left between them. The CDR3 DNA is TGTGCCATCAGCACTAACCTCTACGAGCAGTACTTC. This encodes CAISTNLYEQYF.

The V gene is TRBV3-1 (or the pseudogene TRBV3-2), the J gene TRBJ1-5, with 7 bases lining up with TRBD1. V was clipped by 3 bases and J by 9 bases; unmatched bases: 11. Per the germline V gene, CDR1 is LGHDT and CDR2 is YNNKEL (reference sequence). This CDR3 comprises 15 residues. The CDR3 DNA sequence: TGTGCCAGCAGCCAGACAGGGTCAGGGGTTGGGCCCCAGCATTTT. This encodes CASSQTGSGVGPQHF.

This chain uses TRBV7-2 with TRBJ2-1; 14 positions agree with TRBD2. Per the germline V gene, CDR1 is SGHTA and CDR2 is FQGNSA. V lost 7 bases and J lost 7; bases outside the gene matches: 3. CDR3 length: 14 amino acids. The CDR3 DNA follows: TGTGCCAGCACCCGGACTAGCGGGGGGAATGAGCAGTTCTTC. It specifies CASTRTSGGNEQFF. The whole variable domain, remainder taken from reference TRBV7-2 and TRBJ2-1, is GAGVSQSPSNKVTEKGKDVELRCDPISGHTALYWYRQSLGQGLEFLIYFQGNSAPDKSGLPSDRFSAERTGGSVSTLTIQRTQQEDSAVYLCASTRTSGGNEQFFGPGTRLTVL.

The V and J genes are TRBV5-5 and TRBJ1-2, with D unclear. The V end lost 0 bases, the J end lost 1 base, and 10 bases lay between the germline ends. This CDR3 spans 15 amino acids. CDR1 SGHKS and CDR2 YYEKEE come from the germline V gene (reference sequence). Here the CDR3 reads CASSLDGPVNYGYTF. DNA for the CDR3: TGTGCCAGCAGCTTGGACGGACCAGTTAACTATGGCTACACCTTC.

The rearrangement joins TRBV5-1 to TRBJ1-4; perhaps TRBD1 as D (6 bases). The CDR3 is 17 amino acids. The V end lost 0 bases, the J end lost 5 bases, and 17 bases lay between the germline ends. Germline CDR1 is SGHRS and CDR2 is YFSETQ. CDR3 residues: CASSLGSGGRGNEKLFF. The CDR3 DNA reads as TGCGCCAGCAGCTTGGGGTCTGGGGGCAGGGGAAATGAAAAACTGTTTTTT.

The chain's CDR3 is CASSLGLGNDEQYF. CDR3 DNA sequence: TGCGCCAGCAGCTTGGGGCTGGGGAATGACGAGCAGTACTTC. The genes are TRBV5-1 and TRBJ2-7, with no clear D. V lost 0 bases and J 5 bases, leaving 12 bases between the germline ends. The germline V gene has CDR1 SGHRS and CDR2 YFSETQ. The CDR3 extends over 14 amino acids.